The 23 T cell receptor beta chains below come from one sample, sequenced in a study of T cells expressing NK-cell markers. TCRdb reprocessed the 5' RACE reads and reports one entry per CDR3 protein, with no DNA. The sample totals about 430,000 distinct CDR3 sequences; its top ten clones hold about 1.5%. What was sequenced was blood T cells: a sorted CD56 or NKG2C T cell subset, CD4+ or CD8+ T cells, or bulk PBMC T cells (not recorded which). These TCRs come from a woman aged 50 to 60 in good health.

The V call is TRBV4-1, the J call TRBJ2-7; TCRdb calls TRBD1, which cannot be checked without DNA. This CDR3 spans 14 amino acids. The germline V gene encodes CDR1 MGHRA and CDR2 YSYEKL. CDR3 protein: CASSPQRGGYEQYF.

The CDR3 region is CASSDAGELFF. The V call is TRBV5-1, the J call TRBJ2-2. CDR1 is SGHRS, CDR2 YFSETQ, per germline. CDR3 length equals 11 residues.

The V call is TRBV11-3, the J call TRBJ2-1. This CDR3 spans 15 amino acids. Germline-derived CDR1 and CDR2 are SGHNT and YENEEA. Here the CDR3 reads CASSLGANKNNEQFF. Combining the CDR3 with reference TRBV11-3 and TRBJ2-1 gives the whole variable domain EAGVVQSPRYKIIEKKQPVAFWCNPISGHNTLYWYLQNLGQGPELLIRYENEEAVDDSQLPKDRFSAERLKGVDSTLKIQPAELGDSAVYLCASSLGANKNNEQFFGPGTRLTVL.

This sequence joins TRBV7-2 and TRBJ2-1; TCRdb gives TRBD2 as the D gene, but with no DNA this cannot be confirmed. Germline CDR1 and CDR2: SGHTA and FQGNSA. CDR3 length: 12 residues. CDR3 loop: CASSPIPNEQFF.

CDR3 loop: CASSEWRVYDTQYF. The chain links TRBV10-1 to TRBJ2-3; with no DNA, the TCRdb D assignment of TRBD2 cannot be verified. CDR1 and CDR2 (germline): WNHNN, SYGVQD (reference sequence). The CDR3 has 14 amino acids.

The chain carries TRBV9 and TRBJ2-1; TCRdb names TRBD2, which stays unverified in the absence of DNA. This CDR3 has 16 residues. The germline CDR1 and CDR2 sequences are SGDLS and YYNGEE. The CDR3 is CASSLTGGPPYNEQFF.

The J gene is TRBJ2-3, the V gene TRBV4-1; the D call of TRBD2 rests on TCRdb alone, since no DNA is present to check it. The CDR3 is made up of 14 amino acids. The V gene's germline CDR1 is MGHRA and CDR2 YSYEKL. The CDR3 sequence: CASSHTRYRDTQYF.

The V call is TRBV25-1, the J call TRBJ2-3. The V gene's germline CDR1 is MGHDK and CDR2 SYGVNS. The CDR3 consists of 15 residues. CDR3 loop: CASSDVGPSTDTQYF.

The CDR3 loop is CASSLYLAGDTGELFF. The J gene is TRBJ2-2, the V gene TRBV12-3 or TRBV12-4; without DNA, the TCRdb call of TRBD2 cannot be checked. The CDR3 sequence is 16 residues long.

The CDR3 sequence is CASSLIASGRARPSNEQFF. The rearrangement joins TRBV11-1 to TRBJ2-1; TCRdb reports TRBD2, a call that lacks DNA to check it against. This CDR3 is built from 19 residues. CDR1 and CDR2 (germline): SGHAT, FQDESV (reference sequence).

The chain employs TRBV14 and TRBJ2-3; there is no DNA to check the TCRdb D call of TRBD2. Germline V gene data show CDR1 as SGHDN and CDR2 as FVKESK. This CDR3 comprises 16 residues. This CDR3 is CASSHPGRTRTDTQYF.

The CDR3 region is CASSEGNSPLHF. The gene calls are TRBV12-3 or TRBV12-4 and TRBJ1-6. The CDR3 totals 12 residues.

The chain uses TRBV3-1 and TRBJ1-2. From germline, CDR1 is LGHDT and CDR2 YNNKEL (reference sequence). This CDR3 is 13 amino acids long. CDR3: CATSRASADGYTF.

The chain has TRBV10-3 and TRBJ2-3; TCRdb proposes TRBD1, but this gene call is untestable without DNA. Germline V gene data show CDR1 as ENHRY and CDR2 as SYGVKD. CDR3 size: 14 residues. This CDR3 is CAISAGTFGDTQYF.

CDR3: CATSRFGGLGLAGAPYEQYF. The V gene is TRBV15, the J gene TRBJ2-7; TCRdb reports TRBD2, a call that lacks DNA to check it against. The CDR3 has 20 residues. Germline V lookup: CDR1 LNHNV, CDR2 YYDKDF (reference sequence).

The rearrangement uses TRBV19 and TRBJ2-3; TCRdb selects TRBD1, and the lack of DNA leaves this call unchecked. The CDR3 has 16 amino acids. Germline-derived CDR1 and CDR2 are LNHDA and SQIVND (reference sequence). CDR3 sequence reads: CASICRGHESTDTQYF.

The CDR3 here is CASSRKSGGSPLHF. V is TRBV3-1 and J is TRBJ1-6; TCRdb outputs TRBD1, but without DNA this stays unchecked. CDR1 LGHDT and CDR2 YNNKEL come from the germline V gene (reference sequence). There are 14 residues in the CDR3.

This chain connects TRBV5-1 to TRBJ1-4; the TCRdb D gene call, TRBD1, has no DNA to confirm it. The CDR3 loop spans 14 amino acids. Germline values: CDR1 SGHRS, CDR2 YFSETQ. The CDR3 sequence: CASRPGAGDEKLFF.

V and J are TRBV12-3 or TRBV12-4 and TRBJ2-2; TCRdb proposes TRBD1, but this gene call is untestable without DNA. The CDR3 spans 17 residues. This CDR3 reads CASSLGWSPGATGELFF.

V usage is TRBV12-3 or TRBV12-4 and J usage is TRBJ1-1. CDR3 length equals 13 residues. CDR3: CASSLTSSTEAFF.

The rearrangement links TRBV20-1 to TRBJ2-3; TCRdb names TRBD1, which stays unverified in the absence of DNA. The CDR3 is made up of 15 amino acids. CDR1 and CDR2 (germline): DFQATT, SNEGSKA (reference sequence). CDR3 sequence reads: CSATLTGAGSDTQYF.

The chain has TRBV20-1 and TRBJ1-2; no DNA is available, so the TRBD1 call from TCRdb remains unchecked. This CDR3 region has 15 residues. Germline CDR1 is DFQATT and CDR2 is SNEGSKA (reference sequence). CDR3 protein: CSARGTDREGYGYTF.

The CDR3: CASSSRTSGRAIDEQFF. The J gene is TRBJ2-1, the V gene TRBV5-1; the TRBD2 assignment by TCRdb is unverifiable without DNA. The CDR3 has 17 amino acids. Germline loops: CDR1 SGHRS, CDR2 YFSETQ. Full variable domain (outside the CDR3, taken from reference TRBV5-1 and TRBJ2-1): KAGVTQTPRYLIKTRGQQVTLSCSPISGHRSVSWYQQTPGQGLQFLFEYFSETQRNKGNFPGRFSGRQFSNSRSEMNVSTLELGDSALYLCASSSRTSGRAIDEQFFGPGTRLTVL.